The following is a T cell receptor (beta chain) sequence with its context. Some clones are missing from TCRdb's copy, which holds only in-frame ones; the method was immunoSEQ multiplex PCR. The sample has 28,000 or so clones, under 85% seen once. This sample stems from a study of blood T cell repertoires in COVID-19. The TCR comes from a man between 65 and 85 years old with acute or convalescent COVID-19. Material: peripheral blood.

Here the CDR3 reads CASSLVPGMFEKLFF. CDR3 DNA sequence: TGTGCCAGCAGCCTAGTACCGGGAATGTTTGAAAAACTGTTTTTT. The V gene is TRBV13, the J gene TRBJ1-4, with D hard to call. Germline V gene sequence: CDR1 PRHDT, CDR2 FYEKMQ (reference sequence). This CDR3 comprises 15 residues. The V gene lost 5 bases and the J gene lost 7 bases, with 17 bases spanning the gap.